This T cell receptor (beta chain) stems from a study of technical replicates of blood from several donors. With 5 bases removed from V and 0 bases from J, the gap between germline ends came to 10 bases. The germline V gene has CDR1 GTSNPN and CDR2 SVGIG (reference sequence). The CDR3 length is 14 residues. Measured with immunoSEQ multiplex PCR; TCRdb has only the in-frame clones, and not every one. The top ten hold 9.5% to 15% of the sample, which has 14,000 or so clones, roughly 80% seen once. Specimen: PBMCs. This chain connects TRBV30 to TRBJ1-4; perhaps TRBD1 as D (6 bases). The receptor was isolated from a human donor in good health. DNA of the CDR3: TGTGCCTGGGCACGACAGGCAACTAATGAAAAACTGTTTTTT. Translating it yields CAWARQATNEKLFF.